This T cell receptor beta chain comes out of a study of T-cell reconstitution after alpha-beta-depleted transplantation in children. Points from the study as a whole: It was newly produced T cells that mostly accounted for T-cell counts and diversity one year after transplant. Several hundred expanded graft clones reportedly gave rise to the alpha-beta T cells present about two months after transplant. Day-60 TCRbeta diversity that was high in some patients was derived from surviving recipient T cells and thymic progenitors.

This clonotype has just a few counts. Its antigen is still unknown. CDR3 length equals 13 residues. V lost 6 bases and J 1 base, leaving 12 bases between the germline ends. Germline CDR1 and CDR2: DFQATT and SNEGSKA (reference sequence). Preparation of the TCRbeta library was carried out with unique molecular identifiers. From the PCR reads, TCRdb called clonotypes with MiXCR, one entry per CDR3 protein. This sample has under 75,000 distinct CDR3 sequences, with approximately 11% found just once. The sequencing here drew on PBMCs, taken before TCRalphabeta/CD19-depleted stem cell transplant. The clonotype originates from a boy younger than 18 with acute myeloid leukemia, due to receive a stem cell transplant. The chain recombines TRBV20-1 with TRBJ2-5; the D gene is possibly TRBD1 (6 bases). This chain's CDR3 is CSANRDVQETQYF. The CDR3 DNA reads TGCAGTGCCAACAGGGACGTCCAAGAGACCCAGTACTTC.